Following are 11 T cell receptor beta chains from one sample sequenced in a study of shared clonotypes between healthy human individuals. Here immunoSEQ multiplex PCR was the method, and the copy in TCRdb shows in-frame clones only, minus some. This sample yields millions of clones, of which more than 90% are seen a single time; over 0.12% belongs to the top ten. The sample taken for sequencing was naive CD4+ T cells sorted from blood. Subset in this sample: CD45RA+ positively selected. These receptors were obtained from a man younger than 35 in good health.

In this sample, this clone turned up once. V is TRBV5-6 and J is TRBJ2-5; D might be TRBD1 (5 bases). Trimming pared 0 bases from V and 5 bases from J, leaving 11 bases between. Germline lookup yields CDR1 SGHDT and CDR2 YYEEEE. CDR3 length: 14 amino acids. The CDR3, as DNA: TGTGCCAGCAGCTTGGTAGGGGCCCAGGAGACCCAGTACTTC. Its translation: CASSLVGAQETQYF.

The chain carries TRBV6-5 and TRBJ2-5, with a possible D match to TRBD2 (6 bases). V lost 6 bases and J lost 7, with 15 bases in between. Germline values: CDR1 MNHEY, CDR2 SVGAGI. The CDR3 covers 13 residues. The CDR3 DNA sequence: TGTGCCAGCAGGACGGGACTCCGGTCGACCCAGTACTTC. This encodes CASRTGLRSTQYF.

V and J are TRBV9 and TRBJ2-5; D is possibly TRBD2 (6 bases). Per the germline V gene, CDR1 is SGDLS and CDR2 is YYNGEE. The CDR3 covers 13 residues. Deletions cut 9 bases from V and 9 bases from J, with 21 bases between. The CDR3 nucleotides read TGTGCCACTTCTCGGGGGAGCGGCGGACCCCAGTACTTC. Protein product: CATSRGSGGPQYF.

The CDR3 DNA is TGTGCCAGCAGCAAGACCGGGGCCACTGAAGCTTTCTTT. It codes for CASSKTGATEAFF. The chain carries TRBV28 and TRBJ1-1; TRBD1 is a possible D gene (5 bases). Germline V gene sequence: CDR1 MDHEN, CDR2 SYDVKM. The CDR3 length is 13 residues. The V and J ends lost 6 bases and 4 bases respectively, with 12 bases between them. Variable domain in full (rest from reference TRBV28 and TRBJ1-1): DVKVTQSSRYLVKRTGEKVFLECVQDMDHENMFWYRQDPGLGLRLIYFSYDVKMKEKGDIPEGYSVSREKKERFSLILESASTNQTSMYLCASSKTGATEAFFGQGTRLTVV.

This sequence joins TRBV30 and TRBJ1-1, with D hard to call. Germline lookup yields CDR1 GTSNPN and CDR2 SVGIG (reference sequence). The CDR3 has 12 residues. Trimming pared 0 bases from V and 4 bases from J, leaving 6 bases between. CDR3 residues: CAWSVVATEAFF. The CDR3 DNA reads TGTGCCTGGAGTGTAGTGGCCACTGAAGCTTTCTTT.

A single count supports this clone. The V gene is TRBV11-2, the J gene TRBJ2-7, with 12 bases identical to TRBD1. Germline values: CDR1 SGHAT, CDR2 FQNNGV. This CDR3 region has 16 residues. V was pared by 4 bases and J by 3 bases, with 7 bases of the junction left unmatched. CDR3: CASSSKGTGGFYEQYF. The CDR3 coding sequence is TGTGCCAGCAGCTCAAAAGGGACAGGGGGCTTCTACGAGCAGTACTTC.

A remark on this clone: Other DNA sequences in this sample translate to the same CDR3. The rearrangement joins TRBV5-1 to TRBJ2-1, with D unclear. The V end was cut by 1 base, the J end by 0 bases, with 8 bases between. The germline V gene has CDR1 SGHRS and CDR2 YFSETQ. The CDR3 extends over 15 amino acids. CDR3 in amino acids: CASSLTGSSYNEQFF. The CDR3 DNA reads as TGCGCCAGCAGCTTGACTGGTAGCTCCTACAATGAGCAGTTCTTC.

To note about this clone: A much larger clone lies a single base off, so this may be a read error. The same CDR3 also results from other DNA sequences found in this sample. This chain connects TRBV7-3 to TRBJ1-1; D gene uncertain. The V and J ends lost 2 bases and 1 base respectively, with 5 bases between them. The CDR3 consists of 13 residues. CDR1 is SGHTA and CDR2 is FQGTGA in the germline V gene. CDR3 residues: CASSLSGNTEAFF. The CDR3 nucleotides read TGTGCCAGCAGCTTATCCGGGAACACTGAAGCTTTCTTT. Variable domain in full (rest from reference TRBV7-3 and TRBJ1-1): GAGVSQTPSNKVTEKGKYVELRCDPISGHTALYWYRQSLGQGPEFLIYFQGTGAADDSGLPNDRFFAVRPEGSVSTLKIQRTERGDSAVYLCASSLSGNTEAFFGQGTRLTVV.

The chain is built from TRBV28 and TRBJ1-2, with 9 bases that match TRBD1. The CDR3 runs 17 residues. V shed 6 bases and J 4 bases; nucleotides not matched to a gene: 15. The germline V gene has CDR1 MDHEN and CDR2 SYDVKM. DNA of the CDR3: TGTGCCAGCAGCCGGACAGGGGAGTCACTATTGGGCTATGGCTACACCTTC. Protein: CASSRTGESLLGYGYTF.

This clone was seen a single time. The V call is TRBV25-1, the J call TRBJ1-3; unclear D gene. CDR1 and CDR2 from the germline V gene are MGHDK and SYGVNS. V was pared by 2 bases and J by 0 bases, with 11 bases between. The CDR3 is made up of 16 amino acids. CDR3 amino acids: CASSEVGSLSGNTIYF. The CDR3 nucleotides read TGTGCCAGCAGTGAAGTTGGCAGCCTCTCTGGAAACACCATATATTTT.

This clone appeared a single time. The same CDR3 arises from other DNA sequences in this sample as well. The rearrangement links TRBV6-5 to TRBJ2-2; D may match TRBD1 or TRBD2 (5 bases each). The CDR3 contains 12 residues. The germline gives CDR1 MNHEY, CDR2 SVGAGI. V lost 6 bases and J 4 bases, leaving 6 bases between the germline ends. This CDR3 reads CASRGTTGELFF. The DNA of the CDR3 is TGTGCCAGCAGGGGGACCACCGGGGAGCTGTTTTTT.